Each of the 19 T cell receptor beta chains below was sequenced from the same sample in a study of shared clonotypes between healthy human individuals. Assay: immunoSEQ multiplex PCR; the TCRdb copy retains only in-frame clones and omits some. The data contain a few hundred thousand clones, about 97% of them singletons. Sequenced input: naive CD4+ T cells sorted from blood. Subset here: CD45RA+ positively selected. The receptor set was obtained from a woman in her 30s in good health.

This chain links TRBV4-1 with TRBJ1-1; the match to TRBD1 covers 8 bases. Germline V gives CDR1 MGHRA, CDR2 YSYEKL. V lost 5 bases, J lost 4 bases, and 9 bases stayed unmatched. The CDR3 consists of 15 residues. The CDR3, as DNA: TGCGCCAGCAGCTTACCGGACAGGGCCTTCACTGAAGCTTTCTTT. Residues: CASSLPDRAFTEAFF.

CDR3 sequence (DNA): TGTGCCAGCAGACCACGGGGACTAGAGTACAATGAGCAGTTCTTC. Translating it yields CASRPRGLEYNEQFF. This chain uses TRBV28 with TRBJ2-1; 8 positions match TRBD2. The CDR3 runs 15 residues. Trimming at V came to 6 bases and at J to 4 bases, leaving 8 bases not matched to a gene. Germline V gene sequence: CDR1 MDHEN, CDR2 SYDVKM.

This sequence joins TRBV9 and TRBJ2-1; 8 bases are a match to TRBD2. CDR3 length: 12 amino acids. V was pared by 0 bases and J by 10 bases, with 0 bases of the junction left unmatched. Germline V gene sequence: CDR1 SGDLS, CDR2 YYNGEE. The CDR3 spells CASSVERGEQFF. The CDR3 DNA reads TGTGCCAGCAGCGTAGAGCGGGGGGAGCAGTTCTTC.

CDR3 DNA sequence: TGTGCCAGCAGCCCAGGTACCGATAATGAGCAGTTCTTC. This encodes CASSPGTDNEQFF. The gene calls are TRBV7-7 and TRBJ2-1; no firm D call. CDR3 length: 13 residues. V lost 5 bases to trimming and J lost 7 bases, with 12 bases between them. Per the germline V gene, CDR1 is SSHAT and CDR2 is FNYEAQ (reference sequence).

V is TRBV5-1 and J is TRBJ2-7; perhaps D is TRBD1 or TRBD2 (5 bases each). V was pared by 7 bases and J by 4 bases, with 15 bases between. Germline V gene lookup returns CDR1 SGHRS and CDR2 YFSETQ. The CDR3 is 13 residues long. The CDR3 sequence is CASAVGDEYEQYF. CDR3 DNA: TGCGCCAGCGCCGTCGGGGACGAATACGAGCAGTACTTC.

The rearrangement joins TRBV5-1 to TRBJ2-5; perhaps TRBD2 as D (7 bases). This CDR3 contains 15 residues. Germline V lookup: CDR1 SGHRS, CDR2 YFSETQ. Trimming shortened V by 0 bases and J by 4 bases, and 13 bases separated the two germline ends. The CDR3 coding sequence is TGCGCCAGCAGCTTGGCCCCGGGGGGCACAGAGACCCAGTACTTC. This sequence encodes CASSLAPGGTETQYF.

The chain carries TRBV29-1 and TRBJ1-2; no firm D call. Looked up from germline, CDR1 is SQVTM and CDR2 is ANQGSEA. Trimming removed 1 base from V and 3 bases from J, with 3 bases in between. The CDR3 length is 11 residues. The CDR3 region is CSVEGHYGYTF. The CDR3 nucleotides are TGCAGCGTTGAAGGTCACTATGGCTACACCTTC. The whole variable domain, remainder taken from reference TRBV29-1 and TRBJ1-2, is SAVISQKPSRDICQRGTSLTIQCQVDSQVTMMFWYRQQPGQSLTLIATANQGSEATYESGFVIDKFPISRPNLTFSTLTVSNMSPEDSSIYLCSVEGHYGYTFGSGTRLTVV.

The V call is TRBV15, the J call TRBJ2-5, with 9 bases fitting TRBD1. CDR1 LNHNV and CDR2 YYDKDF come from the germline V gene (reference sequence). V lost 1 base to trimming and J lost 2 bases; unmatched junction nucleotides: 2. The CDR3 covers 15 residues. Here the CDR3 DNA reads TGTGCCACCAGCAGAGGACAGGGGGAGCAAGAGACCCAGTACTTC. Translation: CATSRGQGEQETQYF.

The chain links TRBV7-3 to TRBJ2-3; D is unclear. V gave up 3 bases and J gave up 4 bases, with 14 bases separating them. The CDR3 has 15 residues. Germline lookup yields CDR1 SGHTA and CDR2 FQGTGA. The DNA for the CDR3 is TGTGCCAGCAGCTTCTTAGGCGGAAAGGCAGATACGCAGTATTTT. Translating it yields CASSFLGGKADTQYF.

The chain employs TRBV6-5 and TRBJ2-7; 12 nucleotides align to TRBD2. V lost 6 bases and J lost 1; bases outside the gene matches: 4. The CDR3 runs to 15 residues. Germline CDR1 and CDR2: MNHEY and SVGAGI. CDR3 region: CASSTTSGSSYEQYF. In nucleotides, the CDR3 is TGTGCCAGCAGCACGACTAGCGGGAGTTCCTACGAGCAGTACTTC.

This chain uses TRBV7-8 with TRBJ2-7; D unresolved. The CDR3 sequence is 14 residues long. Deletions cut 5 bases from V and 1 base from J, with 12 bases between. CDR1 is SGHVS and CDR2 is FQNEAQ in the germline V gene. This CDR3 reads CASSPNWLSYEQYF. Written as DNA, the CDR3 is TGTGCCAGCAGCCCCAATTGGCTTTCCTACGAGCAGTACTTC.

The chain recombines TRBV28 with TRBJ2-2; D may be TRBD1 (5 bases). Germline V gene data show CDR1 as MDHEN and CDR2 as SYDVKM. Trimming pared 2 bases from V and 3 bases from J, leaving 13 bases between. The CDR3 sequence is 16 residues long. In DNA, the CDR3 is TGTGCCAGCAGTTTAAGTAGGGGTCCGGACACCGGGGAGCTGTTTTTT. As protein: CASSLSRGPDTGELFF.

V and J are TRBV6-1 and TRBJ2-7; D possibly matches TRBD1 or TRBD2 (5 bases each). Trimming took 5 bases from V and 2 from J, leaving 16 bases between them. The CDR3 loop spans 15 amino acids. Germline V gene data show CDR1 as MNHNS and CDR2 as SASEGT. In nucleotides, the CDR3 is TGTGCCAGCAGTACTAAGGGGAGATTAACCTACGAGCAGTACTTC. Translated, it gives CASSTKGRLTYEQYF.

CDR3: CASSLGRGAGFLNEQFF. DNA of the CDR3: TGCGCCAGCAGCTTGGGCCGGGGGGCCGGGTTTTTGAATGAGCAGTTCTTC. The J gene is TRBJ2-1, the V gene TRBV5-1; weak D call: TRBD2 (7 bases). Germline assignment: CDR1 SGHRS and CDR2 YFSETQ. V was shortened by 0 bases and J by 7 bases, with 20 bases between the two germline ends. The CDR3 extends over 17 amino acids.

This rearrangement joins TRBV18 to TRBJ1-2; no clear D gene. Trimming took off 4 bases at V and 4 bases at J, with 13 bases between the two ends. Germline V CDR1 and CDR2: KGHSH, LQKENI. The CDR3 runs to 14 residues. CDR3 nucleotides: TGTGCCAGCTCACTATCGGCAGGCGCCTATGGCTACACCTTC. Protein product: CASSLSAGAYGYTF.

This clone has a single count. The chain has TRBV23-1 and TRBJ2-7; weak D call: TRBD1 (6 bases). TRBV23-1 is sorted into the ORF group, with uncertain function. The CDR3 has 15 amino acids. The ends were cut back, 4 bases at V and 0 bases at J, with 13 bases in the middle. CDR3 region: CASSRWTETSYEQYF. The CDR3 DNA sequence: TGCGCCAGCAGTCGATGGACAGAGACCTCCTACGAGCAGTACTTC.

The gene calls are TRBV28 and TRBJ2-7, with 8 bases matching TRBD2. This CDR3 is built from 15 residues. Germline V gene data show CDR1 as MDHEN and CDR2 as SYDVKM. The junction had 11 bases not matched to a gene; V was cut back by 4 bases and J by 6 bases. CDR3 protein: CASSSPAGEGVEQYF. CDR3 in DNA: TGTGCCAGCAGTTCCCCAGCGGGAGAAGGAGTCGAGCAGTACTTC.

V usage is TRBV28 and J usage is TRBJ1-2; D perhaps matches TRBD1 (5 bases). V dropped 3 bases and J dropped 7 bases, with 12 bases sitting between them. The CDR3 runs to 13 residues. CDR1 is MDHEN, CDR2 SYDVKM, per germline. CDR3 in DNA: TGTGCCAGCAGTTTTGGGCTTGGGGGTGGCTACACCTTC. It is translated as CASSFGLGGGYTF.

The chain employs TRBV28 and TRBJ2-5, with 7 bases matching TRBD2. The DNA matches TRBJ2-7 better at its end, which makes the J call doubtful. Germline CDR1 and CDR2: MDHEN and SYDVKM. This CDR3 comprises 15 residues. The CDR3 loop reads CASTIGASGTYEQYF. Here the CDR3 DNA reads TGTGCCAGCACCATTGGCGCTAGCGGAACCTACGAGCAGTACTTC.